The present T cell receptor (beta chain) was sequenced within a study of early T cells in non-severe SARS-CoV-2 infection. Study-level background: The study sequenced bulk RNA from unsorted whole blood, with chains unpaired. Study-wide findings and caveats: A preference for anti-spike CD8 responses marked VDJdb matching, which missed private and CD4 specificities.

Germline assignment: CDR1 DFQATT and CDR2 SNEGSKA (reference sequence). The CDR3 has 14 amino acids. Losses at the gene ends were 6 bases for V and 9 bases for J; bases not matched to a gene: 6. This clonotype showed up many times. Its antigen is not known. cDNA molecules, individually, were tagged with unique molecular identifiers. TCRdb analysed the 5' RACE reads with MiXCR anew, one entry per CDR3 protein. The table lists tens of thousands of distinct CDR3 sequences, 10% of them singletons, with around 4.4% in the top ten. Sequencing input: whole blood. The source is an adult who was a healthcare worker with PCR-confirmed SARS-CoV-2 infection or an uninfected control (not recorded which). This chain joins TRBV20-1 and TRBJ2-1; the match to TRBD2 covers 15 bases. The CDR3 is CSANWGLAGGEQFF. CDR3 nucleotides: TGCAGTGCCAACTGGGGACTAGCGGGGGGTGAGCAGTTCTTC.